The sequence of this TCR beta chain was determined in a study of blood T cell repertoires in COVID-19. Turning to the study itself: Researchers got acute and convalescent COVID-19 samples from the United States, Italy and Spain.

In the authors' methods: Counts of nucleated cells, estimated from reference gene primer amplification, were obtained. Only in-frame clones appear in the TCRdb table, and some are missing; sequencing was by immunoSEQ multiplex PCR. D and trimming come from the DNA, and the V and J calls and clone size come from that table. The sample lists 30,000 to 45,000 clones, roughly 90% occurring once. CDR3 length: 17 amino acids. V dropped 3 bases and J dropped 2; count of bases not matched to a gene: 10. The source of this sequence is a man aged 65-85 years with acute or convalescent COVID-19. The chain recombines TRBV23-1 with TRBJ1-3; 7 positions match TRBD1. TRBV23-1 is filed as an ORF, its function uncertain. The sequenced sample consisted of peripheral blood. This CDR3 is CASSHHRDRVAGNTIYF. The CDR3 DNA is TGCGCCAGCAGTCACCACCGGGACAGAGTTGCTGGAAACACCATATATTTT.